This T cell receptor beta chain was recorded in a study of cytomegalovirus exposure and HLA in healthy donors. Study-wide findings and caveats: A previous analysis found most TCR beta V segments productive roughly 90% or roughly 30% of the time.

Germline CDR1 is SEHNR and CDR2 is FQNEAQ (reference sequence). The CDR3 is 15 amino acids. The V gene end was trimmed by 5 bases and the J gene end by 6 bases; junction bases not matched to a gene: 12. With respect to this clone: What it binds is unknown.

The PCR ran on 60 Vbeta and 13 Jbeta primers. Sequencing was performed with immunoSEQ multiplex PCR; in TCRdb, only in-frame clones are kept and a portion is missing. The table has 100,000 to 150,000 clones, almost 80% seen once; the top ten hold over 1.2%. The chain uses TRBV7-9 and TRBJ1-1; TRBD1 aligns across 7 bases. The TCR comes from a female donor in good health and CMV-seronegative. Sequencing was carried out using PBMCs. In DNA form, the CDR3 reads TGTGCCAGCAGCCCCTACAGGGGTAGGCAGTCTGAAGCTTTCTTT. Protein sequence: CASSPYRGRQSEAFF.